Listed below are T cell receptor beta chains from one sample, sequenced in a study of Ad26.COV2.S vaccination and SARS-CoV-2 variants. Here immunoSEQ multiplex PCR was the method, and the copy in TCRdb shows in-frame clones only, minus some. In the table there are 400,000 or so clones, approximately 86% of which are singletons. This specimen was peripheral blood, taken in a trial of Ad26.COV2.S vaccine versus placebo. The receptors shown here come from a person aged 18-65 years who received the Ad26.COV2.S COVID-19 vaccine or a placebo. Each CDR3 is given with its conserved first and last residue. Fields, in order: CDR3 length, J gene, D gene, V gene, clone size, CDR3 DNA, CDR3 protein. A D gene is named only where the DNA matches it firmly. Only part of the rows carry a size: once, few, many, or a class if the clone is expanded.

13 | TRBJ2-1 | TRBD1 | TRBV7-7 | - | TGTGCTAGCAGCAGGGGACAGTTCAATGAGCAGTTCTTC | CASSRGQFNEQFF
15 | TRBJ2-3 | TRBD2 | TRBV6-5 | - | TGTGCCAGCAGGACAGCTAGCGGGGGGATTAATAAGCAGTATTTT | CASRTASGGINKQYF
14 | TRBJ2-2 | - | TRBV19 | - | TGTGCCACCAGGGGTTCCACGGAAACCGGGGAGCTGTTTTTT | CATRGSTETGELFF
14 | TRBJ2-3 | - | TRBV10-1 | - | TGCGCCAGCAGTACTGGGGGCAACACAGATACGCAGTATTTT | CASSTGGNTDTQYF
17 | TRBJ1-2 | TRBD1 | TRBV10-1 | - | TGCGCCAGCAGTGAGTTCCGGGACAGGGTAGCGGTGGATGGCTACACCTTC | CASSEFRDRVAVDGYTF
14 | TRBJ2-7 | - | TRBV5-1 | - | TGCGCCAGCAGCTTTACCGGGCCCTCCTACGAGCAGTACTTC | CASSFTGPSYEQYF
18 | TRBJ2-6 | TRBD1 | TRBV6-2/TRBV6-3 | few | TGTGCCAGCAGTTATGAACAGGGGGTCGGCATTGGGGCCAACGTCCTGACTTTC | CASSYEQGVGIGANVLTF
16 | TRBJ1-2 | - | TRBV4-2 | - | TGTGCCAGCAGCCAAGTTCTCCGGGAAGAGAAGATGGGCTACACCTTC | CASSQVLREEKMGYTF
15 | TRBJ2-5 | - | TRBV5-1 | - | TGCGCCAGCAGCTTGGAATCGGTTGGGCTGCAGACCCAGTACTTC | CASSLESVGLQTQYF
15 | TRBJ1-1 | - | TRBV7-9 | - | TGTGCCAGCAGCTTTCTCGTGGAAGGGAACACTGAAGCTTTCTTT | CASSFLVEGNTEAFF
15 | TRBJ2-3 | - | TRBV5-4 | few | TGTGCCAGCAGCTTAGGCGTCACTAACACAGATACGCAGTATTTT | CASSLGVTNTDTQYF
14 | TRBJ2-7 | - | TRBV5-4 | many | TGTGCCAGCAGCACCGACAGGAGTACCTACGAGCAGTACTTC | CASSTDRSTYEQYF
15 | TRBJ2-7 | - | TRBV30 | - | TGTGCCTGCAAAAACTCGGACGGACCATTGGTCGAGCAGTACTTC | CACKNSDGPLVEQYF
16 | TRBJ2-1 | - | TRBV6-1 | - | TGTGCCAGCAGTGCCGCAAGACGAGGGCTAGGGAATGAGCAGTTCTTC | CASSAARRGLGNEQFF
15 | TRBJ2-7 | TRBD2 | TRBV6-1 | - | TGTGCCAGCAGTGATGGGCGGGGGGGCTATAACGGGCAGTACTTC | CASSDGRGGYNGQYF
16 | TRBJ2-3 | TRBD2 | TRBV11-2 | - | TGTGCCAGCAGCCGAATAGCGGGGGGCCGTACAGATACGCAGTATTTT | CASSRIAGGRTDTQYF
16 | TRBJ1-2 | TRBD1 | TRBV7-9 | - | TGTGCCAGCAGCCCCCGGACAGGCCAGAAAATAGATGGCTACACCTTC | CASSPRTGQKIDGYTF
15 | TRBJ1-4 | - | TRBV5-1 | - | TGCGCCAGCAGCCCGGACAGTCCAACTAATGAAAAACTGTTTTTT | CASSPDSPTNEKLFF
15 | TRBJ2-1 | - | TRBV19 | - | TGTGCCAGTAGTAACTACCGGGTCTCCTACAATGAGCAGTTCTTC | CASSNYRVSYNEQFF
16 | TRBJ1-1 | - | TRBV18 | - | TGTGCCAGCTCACAAAATACGGGCGGACGGGGCACTGAAGCTTTCTTT | CASSQNTGGRGTEAFF
11 | TRBJ2-7 | - | TRBV29-1 | - | TGCAGCGTTGGGGCAGGGAACGAGCAGTACTTC | CSVGAGNEQYF
13 | TRBJ1-2 | - | TRBV6-5 | once | TGTGCCAGCAGCTTAGGACAGAACTATGGCTACACCTTC | CASSLGQNYGYTF
16 | TRBJ1-3 | - | TRBV18 | - | TGTGCCAGCTCACCACCGGGCAGTTTCTCTGGAAACACCATATATTTT | CASSPPGSFSGNTIYF
15 | TRBJ1-6 | TRBD1 | TRBV7-9 | once | TGTGCCAGCAGCTTCGGGACAGGCCGGGGATCACCCCTCCACTTT | CASSFGTGRGSPLHF
13 | TRBJ1-3 | - | TRBV20-1 | - | TGCAGTGCTAGTAAAATTGGAGGAAACACCATATATTTT | CSASKIGGNTIYF
15 | TRBJ1-2 | - | TRBV4-1 | - | TGCGCCAGCAGCCAAGATCACAGGGTAGGGGGTGGCTACACCTTC | CASSQDHRVGGGYTF
12 | TRBJ2-7 | - | TRBV1 | - | TGCACCAGCAGCCGCCTGCAGGACTACGGGTTGTTC | CTSSRLQDYGLF
14 | TRBJ1-2 | TRBD1 | TRBV19 | - | TGTGCCAGTAGTACCTCTGGACAGGGCTATGGCTACACCTTC | CASSTSGQGYGYTF
15 | TRBJ1-6 | TRBD1 | TRBV27 | - | TGTGCCAGCAGTTTCTTTCCAGGGGGCCACTCACCCCTCCACTTT | CASSFFPGGHSPLHF
16 | TRBJ1-3 | - | TRBV6-1 | - | TGTGCCAGCAGTGAATCCGCCGGACACTCTGGAAACACCATATATTTT | CASSESAGHSGNTIYF
16 | TRBJ1-1 | - | TRBV5-1 | - | TGCGCCAGCAGCTCCAACCAGGGGCGGGTGAGGGGCGAAGCTTTCTTT | CASSSNQGRVRGEAFF
15 | TRBJ1-2 | - | TRBV4-3 | - | TGCGCCAGCAGCCAAGAAGTAAGGGGAGCTATGGCTAGGACCTTC | CASSQEVRGAMARTF
15 | TRBJ1-3 | - | TRBV7-2 | - | TGTGCCAGCAGCTTAGTAGGAGAATCTGGAAACACCATATATTTT | CASSLVGESGNTIYF
13 | TRBJ1-1 | - | TRBV11-2 | - | TGTGCCAGCAGCTTAGTGGCTGGGACTGAAGCTTTCTTT | CASSLVAGTEAFF
16 | TRBJ2-1 | - | TRBV3-1/TRBV3-2 | - | TGTGCCAGCAGCCACGGGACAATGGGAGACTACAATGAGCAGTTCTTC | CASSHGTMGDYNEQFF
15 | TRBJ1-5 | - | TRBV4-1 | - | TGCGCCAGCAGATCCGGGGTCGGGAGCAATCAGCCCCAGCATTTT | CASRSGVGSNQPQHF
16 | TRBJ2-3 | TRBD1 | TRBV11-2 | - | TGTGCCAGCAGCTTCTTCCGGGACAGAAATACAGATACGCAGTATTTT | CASSFFRDRNTDTQYF
12 | TRBJ2-1 | - | TRBV6-6 | - | TGTGCCAGCAATCAGGGTAGTAATGAGCAGTTCTTC | CASNQGSNEQFF
14 | TRBJ2-7 | - | TRBV27 | - | TGTGCCAGCAGTTTCTCCAGGGGCAGGGGTGAGCAGTACTTC | CASSFSRGRGEQYF
17 | TRBJ1-4 | TRBD1 | TRBV5-1 | - | TGCGCCAGCAGGACCGGGACAGGGGTTGATACTGTAGAAAAACTGTTTTTT | CASRTGTGVDTVEKLFF
15 | TRBJ2-5 | - | TRBV13 | - | TGTGCCAGCAGCATCGAGGACCCAAGGGACGAGACCCAGTACTTC | CASSIEDPRDETQYF
14 | TRBJ1-1 | TRBD1 | TRBV7-9 | - | TGTGCCAGCAGCCCTACAGGGGGCGAAGCTGAAGCTTTCTTT | CASSPTGGEAEAFF
15 | TRBJ1-5 | - | TRBV7-8 | - | TGTGCCAGCAGCTTAGTGGTGGCAGGGGATCAGCCCCAGCATTTT | CASSLVVAGDQPQHF
14 | TRBJ2-3 | - | TRBV5-1 | - | TGCGCCAGCAGCTTGGGGGGCATGCAAGATACGCAGTATTTT | CASSLGGMQDTQYF
14 | TRBJ2-1 | - | TRBV5-4 | - | TGTGCCAGCGGGGGGGCTAGCTCCTACAATGAGCAGTTCTTC | CASGGASSYNEQFF
12 | TRBJ1-2 | TRBD1 | TRBV12-3/TRBV12-4 | - | TGTGCCAGCAGCAGGGGGCTCGGGGGCTACACCTTC | CASSRGLGGYTF
13 | TRBJ2-7 | TRBD1 | TRBV10-1 | - | TGCGCCAGCAGTGCAGGGGGTACCTACGAGCAGTACTTC | CASSAGGTYEQYF
15 | TRBJ2-1 | - | TRBV5-5 | - | TGTGCCAGCAGCTTTGGGCAGGGAATAGACAATGAGCAGTTCTTC | CASSFGQGIDNEQFF
12 | TRBJ1-2 | - | TRBV2 | - | TGTGCCAGCAGCCCCTCTACTATAGGCTACACCTTC | CASSPSTIGYTF
15 | TRBJ2-3 | - | TRBV7-9 | - | TGTGCCAGCAGCTTAGGGCAGGTTAGCACAGATACGCAGTATTTT | CASSLGQVSTDTQYF
17 | TRBJ2-2 | TRBD2 | TRBV9 | - | TGTGCCAGCAGCGTTTCGTTAGCGGGCGCGAACACCGGGGAGCTGTTTTTT | CASSVSLAGANTGELFF
13 | TRBJ2-7 | - | TRBV18 | - | TGTGCCAGCTCACTGGGGACCGCTGAAGCCAAGTACTTC | CASSLGTAEAKYF
17 | TRBJ2-1 | - | TRBV6-2/TRBV6-3 | - | TGTGCCAGCAGCCGAGTCGACGGCCCCCAATGGGGCAATGAGCAGTTCTTC | CASSRVDGPQWGNEQFF